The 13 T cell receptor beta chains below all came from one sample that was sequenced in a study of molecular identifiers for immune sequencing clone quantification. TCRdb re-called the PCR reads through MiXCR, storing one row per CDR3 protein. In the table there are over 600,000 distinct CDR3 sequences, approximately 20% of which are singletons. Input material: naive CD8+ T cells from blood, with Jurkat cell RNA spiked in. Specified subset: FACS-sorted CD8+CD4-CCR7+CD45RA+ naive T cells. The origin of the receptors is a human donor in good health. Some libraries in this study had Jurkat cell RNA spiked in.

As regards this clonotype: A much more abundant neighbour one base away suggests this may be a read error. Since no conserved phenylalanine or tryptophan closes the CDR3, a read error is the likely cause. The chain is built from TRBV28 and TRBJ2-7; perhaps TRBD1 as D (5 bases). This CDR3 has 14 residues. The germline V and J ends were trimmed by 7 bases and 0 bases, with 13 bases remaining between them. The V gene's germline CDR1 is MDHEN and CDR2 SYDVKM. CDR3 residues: CASTWGGTSYEQYS. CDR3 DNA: TGTGCCAGCACCTGGGGCGGCACCTCCTACGAGCAGTACTCC.

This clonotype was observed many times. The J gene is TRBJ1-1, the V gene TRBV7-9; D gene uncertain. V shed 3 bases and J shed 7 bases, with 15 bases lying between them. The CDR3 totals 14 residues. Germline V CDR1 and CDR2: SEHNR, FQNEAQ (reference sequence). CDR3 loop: CASSFPGSPLEAFF. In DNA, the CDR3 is TGTGCCAGCAGCTTCCCAGGCAGTCCGCTTGAAGCTTTCTTT.

The CDR3 region has the DNA TGCGCCAGCAGCCAAGATTGGGGGGAGAGACCATACAATGAGCAGTTCTTC. It specifies CASSQDWGERPYNEQFF. The V gene is TRBV4-3, the J gene TRBJ2-1, with a weak D call TRBD2 (6 bases). Germline V CDR1 and CDR2: LGHNA, YSLEER. This CDR3 contains 17 residues. The V gene lost 0 bases and the J gene lost 4 bases, with 16 bases spanning the gap.

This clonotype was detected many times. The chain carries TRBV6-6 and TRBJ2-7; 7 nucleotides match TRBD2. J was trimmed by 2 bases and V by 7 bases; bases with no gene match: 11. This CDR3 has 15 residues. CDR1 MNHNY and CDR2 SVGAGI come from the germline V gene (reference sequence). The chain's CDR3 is CASTPWRERTYEQYF. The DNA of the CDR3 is TGTGCCAGCACCCCGTGGCGGGAGAGGACCTACGAGCAGTACTTC.

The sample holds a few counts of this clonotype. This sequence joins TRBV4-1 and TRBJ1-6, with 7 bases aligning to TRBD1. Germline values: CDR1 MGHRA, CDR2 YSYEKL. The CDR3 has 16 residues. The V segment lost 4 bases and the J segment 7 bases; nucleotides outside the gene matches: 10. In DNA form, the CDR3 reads TGCGCCAGCAGCCGTACGACAGGGCTAGAGAATTCACCCCTCCACTTT. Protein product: CASSRTTGLENSPLHF.

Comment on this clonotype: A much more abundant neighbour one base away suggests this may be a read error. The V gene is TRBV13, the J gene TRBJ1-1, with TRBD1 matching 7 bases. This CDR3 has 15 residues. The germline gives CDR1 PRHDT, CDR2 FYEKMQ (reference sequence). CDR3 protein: CASSSHPGGNTEASF. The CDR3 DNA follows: TGTGCCAGCAGTTCCCACCCAGGGGGGAACACTGAAGCTTCCTTT.

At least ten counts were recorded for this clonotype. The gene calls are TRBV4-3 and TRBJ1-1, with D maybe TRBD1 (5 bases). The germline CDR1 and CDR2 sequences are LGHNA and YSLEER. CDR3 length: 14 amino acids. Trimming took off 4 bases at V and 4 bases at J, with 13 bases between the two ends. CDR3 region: CASSRQGEGTEAFF. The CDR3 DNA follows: TGCGCCAGCAGCCGCCAGGGAGAGGGCACTGAAGCTTTCTTT.

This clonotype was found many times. The CDR3 sequence is CSARVVGTGAYEQYF. CDR3 DNA: TGCAGTGCTAGGGTGGTCGGGACTGGGGCCTACGAGCAGTACTTC. The rearrangement uses TRBV20-1 and TRBJ2-7, with a tentative D call TRBD2 (6 bases). In germline, CDR1 is DFQATT, CDR2 SNEGSKA (reference sequence). V was clipped by 3 bases and J by 2 bases, with 17 bases between them. The CDR3 is 15 amino acids.

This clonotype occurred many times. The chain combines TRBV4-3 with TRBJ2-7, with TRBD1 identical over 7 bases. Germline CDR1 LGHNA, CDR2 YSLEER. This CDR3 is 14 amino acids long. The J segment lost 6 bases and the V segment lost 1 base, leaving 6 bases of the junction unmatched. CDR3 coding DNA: TGCGCCAGCAGCCAAGTCTCTTGGGACAGCGAGCAGTACTTC. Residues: CASSQVSWDSEQYF.

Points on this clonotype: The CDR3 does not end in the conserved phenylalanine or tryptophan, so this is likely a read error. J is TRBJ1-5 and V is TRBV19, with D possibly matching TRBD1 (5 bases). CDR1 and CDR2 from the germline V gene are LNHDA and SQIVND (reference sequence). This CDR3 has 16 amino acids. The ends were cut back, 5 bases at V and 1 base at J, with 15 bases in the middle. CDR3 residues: CASSPCRDLSNQPQHS. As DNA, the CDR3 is TGTGCCAGTAGTCCCTGCAGGGACCTAAGCAATCAGCCCCAGCATTCT.

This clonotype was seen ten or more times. In DNA, the CDR3 is TGTGCCAGCAGTGTTGACAGAAACTCTGGGGCCAACGTCCTGACTTTC. Protein product: CASSVDRNSGANVLTF. V gene TRBV13 combines with J gene TRBJ2-6; D might be TRBD1 (5 bases). Between the trimmed V and J ends, which lost 6 bases and 0 bases, there was a span of 12 bases. This CDR3 has 16 amino acids. Germline V gene sequence: CDR1 PRHDT, CDR2 FYEKMQ (reference sequence).

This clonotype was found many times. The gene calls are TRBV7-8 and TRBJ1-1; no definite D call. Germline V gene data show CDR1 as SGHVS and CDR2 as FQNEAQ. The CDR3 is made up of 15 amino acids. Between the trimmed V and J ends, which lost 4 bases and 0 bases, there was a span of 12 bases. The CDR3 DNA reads TGTGCCAGCAGCTCGAGCGGATACATGAACACTGAAGCTTTCTTT. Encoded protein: CASSSSGYMNTEAFF.

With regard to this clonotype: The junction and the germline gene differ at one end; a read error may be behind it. The CDR3 DNA follows: TGTGCCGGCAGTTACCGCCATTATGGGGACTTGGCTGATACGCAGTATTTT. This sequence encodes CAGSYRHYGDLADTQYF. The chain has TRBV28 and TRBJ2-3; D is possibly TRBD2 (6 bases). The CDR3 extends over 17 amino acids. Germline V lookup: CDR1 MDHEN, CDR2 SYDVKM.